This T cell receptor (beta chain) is from a study of cytomegalovirus exposure and HLA in healthy donors. V shed 0 bases and J 2 bases; nucleotides not matched to a gene: 1. Per germline, CDR1 MNHEY and CDR2 SVGAGI. The CDR3 is 15 residues long. PCR primers comprised 60 Vbeta and 13 Jbeta primers. Profiling relied on immunoSEQ multiplex PCR, and the TCRdb table lists in-frame clones only, not all of them. There are 150,000 to 200,000 clones in the sample; around 74% occur only once, and 2.5% to 3.5% lies in the top ten. The sequence was obtained from a female donor in good health and CMV-seronegative. The V gene is TRBV6-5, the J gene TRBJ2-7; 10 positions match TRBD2. The sample was PBMCs. The chain's CDR3 is CASSYSSGGTYEQYF. The DNA for the CDR3 is TGTGCCAGCAGTTACTCTAGCGGGGGGACCTACGAGCAGTACTTC.